The present T cell receptor (beta chain) was sequenced within a study of shared clonotypes between healthy human individuals. Study findings and constraints: Generally, naive subsets (rather than memory subsets) showed larger estimated richness. The study found roughly 5% of naive CD4 clonotypes shared across several donors.

Naive CD8 populations comprised CD45RO-negative cells positively selected for CCR7, excluding terminally differentiated effector memory CD45RA+ cells. On this clone itself: Its matching antigen is unknown.

About 33,000 T cell genomes (around 200 ng DNA) went into each sorted-subset replicate. TCRdb keeps only in-frame clones here, not all; method: immunoSEQ multiplex PCR. The table shows 2 million to 2.5 million clones, with more than 85% occurring only once. Material: naive CD8+ T cells from PBMCs. The TCR sequence derives from a man younger than 35 in good health. Some clones in this sample may be carry-over from other donors' samples.

CDR3 region: CASSELPRTNTGELFF. The CDR3 DNA reads TGTGCCAGCAGTGAACTCCCAAGGACCAACACCGGGGAGCTGTTTTTT. J is TRBJ2-2 and V is TRBV6-1; D remains unclear. The CDR3 has 16 amino acids. Trimming pared 2 bases from V and 2 bases from J, leaving 12 bases between. CDR1 is MNHNS and CDR2 is SASEGT in the germline V gene.